Below, one TCR beta chain is given with its context. MiXCR was run by TCRdb on the RT-PCR reads, yielding one entry per CDR3 protein. This table holds 600,000 to 850,000 distinct CDR3 sequences, about 14% found once. The CDR3 runs to 13 residues. Germline loops: CDR1 GTSNPN, CDR2 SVGIG (reference sequence). V was cut by 5 bases and J by 4 bases, with 14 bases left in between. The source of the sample is a study of response to subunit inactivated influenza vaccine. The material sequenced was PBMCs from blood, taken roughly 15 days before vaccination. This TCR was recovered from a man aged 50 to 59 who received an inactivated influenza vaccine. The chain carries TRBV30 and TRBJ1-2; perhaps TRBD1 as D (5 bases). CDR3 residues: CAWSTVSPYGYTF. CDR3 DNA: TGTGCCTGGTCGACAGTGAGCCCCTATGGCTACACCTTC.